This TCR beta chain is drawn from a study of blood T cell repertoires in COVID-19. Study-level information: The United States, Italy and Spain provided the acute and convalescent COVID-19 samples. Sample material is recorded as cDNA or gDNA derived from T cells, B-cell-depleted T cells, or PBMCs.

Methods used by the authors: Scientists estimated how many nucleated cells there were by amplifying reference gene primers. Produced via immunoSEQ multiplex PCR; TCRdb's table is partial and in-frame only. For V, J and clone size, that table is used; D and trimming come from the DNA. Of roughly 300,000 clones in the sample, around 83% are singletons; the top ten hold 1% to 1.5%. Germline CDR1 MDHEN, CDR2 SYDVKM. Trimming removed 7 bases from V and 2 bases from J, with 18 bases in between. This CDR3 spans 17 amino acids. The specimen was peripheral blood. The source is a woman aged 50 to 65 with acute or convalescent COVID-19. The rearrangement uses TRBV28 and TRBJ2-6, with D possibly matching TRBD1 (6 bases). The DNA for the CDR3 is TGTGCCAGCATACCTCCGACAGGACAGACTGGGGCCAACGTCCTGACTTTC. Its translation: CASIPPTGQTGANVLTF.